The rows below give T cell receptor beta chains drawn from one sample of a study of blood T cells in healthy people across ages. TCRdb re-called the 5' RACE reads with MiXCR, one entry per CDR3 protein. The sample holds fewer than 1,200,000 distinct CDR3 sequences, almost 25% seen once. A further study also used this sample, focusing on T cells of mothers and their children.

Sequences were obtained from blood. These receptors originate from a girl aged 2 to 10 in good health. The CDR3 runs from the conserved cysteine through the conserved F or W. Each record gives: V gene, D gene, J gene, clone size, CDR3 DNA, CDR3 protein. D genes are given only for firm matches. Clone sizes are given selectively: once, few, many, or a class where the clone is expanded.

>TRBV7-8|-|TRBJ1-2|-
TGTGCCAGCAGTCTAGCGGGGGGGACTCTTAACTATGGCTACACCTTC
CASSLAGGTLNYGYTF
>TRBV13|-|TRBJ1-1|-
TGTGCCAGCAGCTTATTACAACTGAACGCTGAAGCTTTCTTT
CASSLLQLNAEAFF
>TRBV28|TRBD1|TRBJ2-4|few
TGTGCCAGCAGCAAAGATCGACAGGGCACGGCTCTTCGGACCAAAAACATTCAGTACTTC
CASSKDRQGTALRTKNIQYF
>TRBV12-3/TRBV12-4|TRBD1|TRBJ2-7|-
TGTGCCAGCAGGCGACAGGGAAGCTCCTACGAGCAGTACTTC
CASRRQGSSYEQYF
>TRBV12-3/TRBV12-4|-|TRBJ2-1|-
TGTGCCAGCAGTGGGGATGGCGGCGCGGGTGACGATTTACGGGAGCAGTTCTTC
CASSGDGGAGDDLREQFF
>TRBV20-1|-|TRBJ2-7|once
TGCAGTGCTAGAGAGTTGATGGGACTTGGGACTCTTTACTACGAGCAGTACTTC
CSARELMGLGTLYYEQYF
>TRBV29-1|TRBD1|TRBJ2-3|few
TGCAGCGTAGTCGGACAGGGGGCAGATACGCAGTATTTT
CSVVGQGADTQYF
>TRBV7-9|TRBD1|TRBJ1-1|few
TGTGCCAGCAGCTTAGCAGGGACAGGTGTAAGGAACACTGAAGCTTTCTTT
CASSLAGTGVRNTEAFF
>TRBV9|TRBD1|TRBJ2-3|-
TGTGCCAGCAGCCTTCCTCGACAGGGAGGCACAGATACGCAGTATTTT
CASSLPRQGGTDTQYF
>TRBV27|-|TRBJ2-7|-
TGTGCCAGCGGATATGGCAGAACAGTCTACGAGCAGTACTTC
CASGYGRTVYEQYF
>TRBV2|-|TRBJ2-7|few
TGTGCCAGCATCCCCCGGACTTCCTACGAGCAGTACTTC
CASIPRTSYEQYF
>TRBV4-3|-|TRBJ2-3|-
TGCGCCAGCAGCCAAGATGGGGGGAAGGGACAGTATTTT
CASSQDGGKGQYF
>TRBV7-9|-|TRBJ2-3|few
TGTGCCAGCAGCTTGCCTACAAGAGATACGCAGTATTTT
CASSLPTRDTQYF
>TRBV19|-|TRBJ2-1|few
TGTGCCAGTATGGACTATGGAGAGAATGAGCAGTTCTTC
CASMDYGENEQFF
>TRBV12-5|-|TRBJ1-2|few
TGTGCTAGTGGTCAACAGGGCAGAGGACTATTGAAGGACTATGGCTACACCTTC
CASGQQGRGLLKDYGYTF
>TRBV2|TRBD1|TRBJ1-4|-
TGTGCCAGCAGTGTGAGGGGGCCGGCAACTAATGAAAAACTGTTTTTT
CASSVRGPATNEKLFF
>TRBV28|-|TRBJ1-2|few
TGTGCCAGCAGTTCTTCCGGGGGGAGCTATGGCTACACCTTC
CASSSSGGSYGYTF